The 20 T cell receptor beta chains presented below share a single source sample, sequenced in a study of cytomegalovirus exposure and HLA in healthy donors. The PCR employed 60 Vbeta primers together with 13 Jbeta primers. Measured with immunoSEQ multiplex PCR; TCRdb has only the in-frame clones, and not every one. The table records about 94,000 clones, 50% to 80% of them present only once. The specimen was PBMCs. All receptors derive from a man aged 30 to 39 in good health and CMV-seronegative.

V is TRBV7-3 and J is TRBJ2-5; D is unclear. The V gene lost 2 bases and the J gene lost 4 bases, with 8 bases spanning the gap. Germline loops: CDR1 SGHTA, CDR2 FQGTGA. The CDR3 runs to 13 residues. The CDR3 is CASSLGWRETQYF. CDR3 coding DNA: TGTGCCAGCAGCTTAGGGTGGAGAGAGACCCAGTACTTC.

This clone was recorded a few times. The chain carries TRBV2 and TRBJ1-6, with 7 bases matching TRBD1. The CDR3 loop spans 15 amino acids. The ends lost 3 bases at V and 4 bases at J; junction bases unmatched: 3. The germline V gene encodes CDR1 SNHLY and CDR2 FYNNEI. CDR3 sequence (DNA): TGTGCCAGCAGTGAGGGGGGACAGTATAATTCACCCCTCCACTTT. It encodes CASSEGGQYNSPLHF.

The chain employs TRBV5-1 and TRBJ2-7; 9 nucleotides line up with TRBD1. Trimming at V came to 5 bases and at J to 0 bases, leaving 6 bases not matched to a gene. Looked up from germline, CDR1 is SGHRS and CDR2 is YFSETQ. This CDR3 has 15 amino acids. The DNA of the CDR3 is TGCGCCAGCAGAGAAGGACAGGGGCCCTCCTACGAGCAGTACTTC. Encoded protein: CASREGQGPSYEQYF. The whole variable domain, filled in from reference TRBV5-1 and TRBJ2-7, reads KAGVTQTPRYLIKTRGQQVTLSCSPISGHRSVSWYQQTPGQGLQFLFEYFSETQRNKGNFPGRFSGRQFSNSRSEMNVSTLELGDSALYLCASREGQGPSYEQYFGPGTRLTVT.

This chain connects TRBV2 to TRBJ2-1; 8 bases match TRBD2. The CDR3 runs to 15 residues. CDR1 and CDR2 from the germline V gene are SNHLY and FYNNEI. V was clipped by 6 bases and J by 0 bases; unmatched bases: 4. CDR3 sequence: CASRRSGSSYNEQFF. For the CDR3, the DNA is TGTGCCAGCAGGCGGAGCGGGAGCTCCTACAATGAGCAGTTCTTC.

There are a few counts of this clone. The V call is TRBV6-5, the J call TRBJ1-2; D is possibly TRBD1 (6 bases). The CDR3 has 13 residues. Per the germline V gene, CDR1 is MNHEY and CDR2 is SVGAGI. Trimming removed 2 bases at V and 6 bases at J, with 10 bases between. Written as DNA, the CDR3 is TGTGCCAGCAGTTACGGGGGGGCACATGGCTACACCTTC. Translated, it gives CASSYGGAHGYTF.

This chain links TRBV25-1 with TRBJ2-7; the D is unclear. The CDR3 length is 12 residues. Trimming took 4 bases from V and 5 from J, leaving 9 bases between them. Germline V gene lookup returns CDR1 MGHDK and CDR2 SYGVNS. CDR3 amino acids: CASSGLRDEQYF. DNA of the CDR3: TGTGCCAGCAGTGGCTTACGAGACGAGCAGTACTTC.

This clone appeared once. This sequence joins TRBV10-3 and TRBJ2-2; 9 nucleotides agree with TRBD1. From germline, CDR1 is ENHRY and CDR2 SYGVKD. The ends lost 8 bases at V and 4 bases at J; junction bases unmatched: 8. The CDR3 spans 15 residues. The CDR3 region is CAIEQGADSTGELFF. The CDR3 DNA follows: TGTGCCATCGAACAGGGGGCAGATTCCACCGGGGAGCTGTTTTTT.

This clone was detected a few times. The V gene is TRBV18, the J gene TRBJ1-5, with D tentatively TRBD1 (5 bases). The germline gives CDR1 KGHSH, CDR2 LQKENI. V shed 5 bases and J shed 0 bases, with 14 bases lying between them. The CDR3 extends over 16 amino acids. CDR3 sequence reads: CASSASRADSNQPQHF. As DNA, the CDR3 is TGTGCCAGCTCAGCCAGCAGGGCAGATAGCAATCAGCCCCAGCATTTT.

V is TRBV27 and J is TRBJ2-6, with D hard to call. The CDR3 spans 14 residues. The germline gives CDR1 MNHEY, CDR2 SMNVEV (reference sequence). V gave up 4 bases and J gave up 0 bases, with 4 bases separating them. The CDR3 region is CASSYNSGANVLTF. CDR3 in DNA: TGTGCCAGCAGTTATAACTCTGGGGCCAACGTCCTGACTTTC.

The chain links TRBV7-2 to TRBJ2-5, with unresolved D. The germline V gene encodes CDR1 SGHTA and CDR2 FQGNSA. V lost 3 bases to trimming and J lost 5 bases, with 4 bases between them. This CDR3 is 11 amino acids long. The CDR3 reads CASSFLETQYF. CDR3 bases: TGTGCCAGCAGCTTTCTGGAGACCCAGTACTTC.

This chain connects TRBV15 to TRBJ2-5, with 8 positions matching TRBD1. The CDR3 loop spans 15 amino acids. The germline V gene encodes CDR1 LNHNV and CDR2 YYDKDF (reference sequence). V lost 0 bases to trimming and J lost 11 bases; unmatched junction nucleotides: 11. For the CDR3, the DNA is TGTGCCACCAGCAGAGATTCCAGGGGGCTCGCCATACAGTACTTC. Its translation: CATSRDSRGLAIQYF.

The chain recombines TRBV19 with TRBJ2-2; 10 positions match TRBD1. Looked up from germline, CDR1 is LNHDA and CDR2 is SQIVND (reference sequence). V trimming: 6 bases; J trimming: 8 bases; junction bases outside the gene matches: 12. This CDR3 spans 16 amino acids. The CDR3 DNA reads as TGTGCCAGTAGGCCGGGACAGGGGCCTTGGGCGGGGGAGCTGTTTTTT. It codes for CASRPGQGPWAGELFF. Together with reference TRBV19 and TRBJ2-2, the CDR3 gives the full variable domain: DGGITQSPKYLFRKEGQNVTLSCEQNLNHDAMYWYRQDPGQGLRLIYYSQIVNDFQKGDIAEGYSVSREKKESFPLTVTSAQKNPTAFYLCASRPGQGPWAGELFFGEGSRLTVL.

The chain combines TRBV10-1 with TRBJ2-7; TRBD1 agrees at 8 bases. Per germline, CDR1 WNHNN and CDR2 SYGVQD (reference sequence). Unmatched junction bases numbered 1, after V lost 6 bases and J lost 3 bases. The CDR3 runs to 12 residues. The CDR3 DNA is TGCGCCAGCAGCAGGGGGCACTACGAGCAGTACTTC. Translated, it gives CASSRGHYEQYF.

The DNA for the CDR3 is TGTGCCAGTAGCGAACTTAAGGGGGTTGCCTATGGCTACACCTTC. Its protein product is CASSELKGVAYGYTF. The chain links TRBV19 to TRBJ1-2, with D perhaps TRBD1 (6 bases). Germline V CDR1 and CDR2: LNHDA, SQIVND (reference sequence). V was trimmed by 6 bases and J by 4 bases, leaving 18 bases between them. This CDR3 is 15 amino acids long.

The V gene is TRBV19, the J gene TRBJ1-5; no clear D. V lost 6 bases to trimming and J lost 0 bases, with 15 bases between them. CDR1 and CDR2 (germline): LNHDA, SQIVND (reference sequence). There are 16 residues in the CDR3. CDR3: CASRPTTRHSNQPQHF. In DNA form, the CDR3 reads TGTGCCAGTAGGCCCACGACCCGACATAGCAATCAGCCCCAGCATTTT.

The chain has TRBV5-1 and TRBJ2-3; D is uncertain. Germline-derived CDR1 and CDR2 are SGHRS and YFSETQ. CDR3 size: 12 residues. V lost 1 base to trimming and J lost 7 bases, with 7 bases between them. The CDR3 spells CASSLNEHTQYF. As DNA, the CDR3 is TGCGCCAGCAGCTTGAATGAGCATACGCAGTATTTT.

This sequence joins TRBV11-1 and TRBJ1-1; D is perhaps TRBD1 (5 bases). Trimming removed 1 base at V and 4 bases at J, with 16 bases between. Per germline, CDR1 SGHAT and CDR2 FQDESV (reference sequence). The CDR3 has 16 residues. CDR3 amino acids: CASSLGSWGESTEAFF. The CDR3 region has the DNA TGTGCCAGCAGCTTAGGGTCGTGGGGGGAGAGCACTGAAGCTTTCTTT.

The V gene is TRBV10-1, the J gene TRBJ2-7; TRBD2 matches at 7 bases. CDR3 size: 20 residues. The germline CDR1 and CDR2 sequences are WNHNN and SYGVQD (reference sequence). The V gene end was trimmed by 7 bases and the J gene end by 4 bases; junction bases not matched to a gene: 28. This CDR3 is CASKARLRRPLREAPYEQYF. CDR3 nucleotides: TGCGCCAGCAAGGCTAGGCTTCGACGGCCACTTCGGGAGGCACCGTACGAGCAGTACTTC.

This clone was observed a single time. The chain links TRBV15 to TRBJ1-5; D call uncertain. The CDR3 runs to 14 residues. V lost 1 base to trimming and J lost 7 bases, with 11 bases between them. Germline-derived CDR1 and CDR2 are LNHNV and YYDKDF (reference sequence). CDR3 sequence: CATSRGALGQPQHF. DNA for the CDR3: TGTGCCACCAGCAGAGGCGCCCTCGGGCAGCCCCAGCATTTT.

The rearrangement uses TRBV5-5 and TRBJ1-5; TRBD1 agrees at 7 bases. The trim removed 5 bases at V and 2 bases at J, leaving 16 bases unmatched. In germline, CDR1 is SGHKS, CDR2 YYEKEE (reference sequence). The CDR3 runs to 18 residues. The CDR3 DNA is TGTGCCAGCAGTGTCGAGGACAGCAACAGGGGTGGCAATCAGCCCCAGCATTTT. It is translated as CASSVEDSNRGGNQPQHF.